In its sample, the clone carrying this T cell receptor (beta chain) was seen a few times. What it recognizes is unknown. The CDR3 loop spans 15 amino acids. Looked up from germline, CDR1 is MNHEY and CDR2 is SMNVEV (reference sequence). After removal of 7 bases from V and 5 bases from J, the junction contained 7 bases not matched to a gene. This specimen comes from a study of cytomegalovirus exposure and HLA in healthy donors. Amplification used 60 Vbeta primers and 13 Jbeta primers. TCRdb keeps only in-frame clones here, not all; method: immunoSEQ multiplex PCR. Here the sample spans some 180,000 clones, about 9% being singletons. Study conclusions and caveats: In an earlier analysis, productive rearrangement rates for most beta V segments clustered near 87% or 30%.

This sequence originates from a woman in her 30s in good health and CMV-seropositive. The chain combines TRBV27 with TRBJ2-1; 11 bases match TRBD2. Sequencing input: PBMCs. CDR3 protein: CASKQLAGVNNEQFF. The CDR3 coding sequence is TGTGCCAGCAAACAACTAGCGGGGGTAAACAATGAGCAGTTCTTC.